Presented here are 8 T cell receptor beta chains from one specimen sequenced in a study of CD8+ T cells in alopecia areata (dated 2018 in TCRdb). In light of the paper, this sample's time point label describes: about 4 weeks on oral tofacitinib. The treatment or condition label, as the study defines it: oral pan-JAK inhibitor, 5-10 mg twice daily. The library was obtained by the immunoSEQ multiplex PCR assay. To provide template for TCR sequencing, every sample had RNA extracted and reverse transcribed into cDNA. As stored in TCRdb, this immuneACCESS dataset retains in-frame rearrangements with V and J assigned. A fraction of the clones does not appear; measured against another copy, unresolved V genes explain less than half of the discrepancy, and the remainder lacks a known reason. This sample comprises just over 150,000 clones, about 71% of them detected only once. The ten biggest clones cover roughly 0.85% of the sample.

The sequencing here drew on CD4+ T cells sorted from blood, taken at week 4, from a patient treated with tofacitinib. The receptors here all came from a human donor with alopecia areata.

Remarks on this clone: The sample contains more than one DNA sequence encoding this CDR3. The gene calls are TRBV30 and TRBJ1-5; weak D call: TRBD1 (5 bases). The V and J ends lost 3 bases and 5 bases respectively, with 11 bases between them. Germline V lookup: CDR1 GTSNPN, CDR2 SVGIG (reference sequence). There are 13 residues in the CDR3. The CDR3 DNA is TGTGCCTGGAGCAGGCAGGGAGATCAGCCCCAGCATTTT. Translation gives CAWSRQGDQPQHF.

This rearrangement joins TRBV11-2 to TRBJ2-5, with 7 positions matching TRBD2. The V gene's germline CDR1 is SGHAT and CDR2 FQNNGV. The CDR3 has 14 amino acids. Unmatched junction bases numbered 8, after V lost 1 base and J lost 9 bases. The CDR3 coding sequence is TGTGCCAGCAGCTTAGCCCCACTGGGGGGGTCCCAGTACTTC. It specifies CASSLAPLGGSQYF.

This chain joins TRBV27 and TRBJ1-5; D is unresolved. The CDR3 length is 16 residues. Germline V gene data show CDR1 as MNHEY and CDR2 as SMNVEV (reference sequence). Trimming left V 4 bases short and J 0 bases short, with 13 bases between. CDR3 sequence: CASSSNHLNSNQPQHF. The CDR3 coding sequence is TGTGCCAGCAGTTCGAACCACCTTAATAGCAATCAGCCCCAGCATTTT.

The chain combines TRBV5-4 with TRBJ2-5, with 10 nucleotides matching TRBD1. V was clipped by 2 bases and J by 5 bases; unmatched bases: 6. The length of the CDR3 is 15 residues. Germline lookup yields CDR1 SGHNT and CDR2 YYREEE (reference sequence). CDR3 residues: CASSLGDRGRETQYF. The CDR3 bases are TGTGCCAGCAGCTTAGGGGACAGGGGAAGGGAGACCCAGTACTTC.

This chain uses TRBV5-1 with TRBJ2-5, with D possibly TRBD1 on 6 matching bases. CDR1 SGHRS and CDR2 YFSETQ come from the germline V gene. V was clipped by 5 bases and J by 2 bases, with 10 bases between them. This CDR3 region has 13 residues. In DNA form, the CDR3 reads TGCGCCAGCAGACGGACAGCTCAAGAGACCCAGTACTTC. Its protein product is CASRRTAQETQYF.

V is TRBV2 and J is TRBJ1-2; D may be TRBD1 (6 bases). The germline V gene encodes CDR1 SNHLY and CDR2 FYNNEI. Trimming took off 6 bases at V and 7 bases at J, with 9 bases between the two ends. The CDR3 contains 11 residues. The CDR3 sequence: CASRLDSGYTF. The CDR3, as DNA: TGTGCCAGCAGATTGGACAGTGGCTACACCTTC.

Concerning this clone itself: Within the sample, other DNA sequences also encode this same CDR3. The genes are TRBV4-2 and TRBJ2-2; D not certain. The V end was cut by 3 bases, the J end by 5 bases, with 4 bases between. The CDR3 is 12 residues long. Germline V CDR1 and CDR2: LGHNA, YNFKEQ. The CDR3 nucleotides are TGTGCCAGCAGCCAGGAGACCGGGGAGCTGTTTTTT. This codes for CASSQETGELFF.

The rearrangement links TRBV9 to TRBJ2-5, with TRBD2 as a possible D gene (5 bases). The CDR3 sequence is 15 residues long. Per the germline V gene, CDR1 is SGDLS and CDR2 is YYNGEE. Between the trimmed V and J ends, which lost 0 bases and 1 base, there was a span of 10 bases. The chain's CDR3 is CASSVGLAPQETQYF. CDR3 nucleotide sequence: TGTGCCAGCAGCGTAGGGCTAGCCCCCCAAGAGACCCAGTACTTC.